This T cell receptor beta chain was sequenced during a study of T cell responses to AZD1222 COVID-19 vaccine (dated by TCRdb to the early 2020s). Broadly, across the study: AZD1222 recipients given second doses at about 4 weeks or at about 12 weeks were pooled, since spike-specific TCR depth and breadth were not found to differ between the two schedules. Trial participants were enrolled by age into 18-55, 56-69 and 70-plus year subgroups, with roughly 160, 29 and 62 TCR-sequenced participants respectively. A total of 233 trial participants underwent TCR sequencing, of whom 207 received two doses of AZD1222 and about 26 received two doses of the MenACWY control vaccine. Study-wide conclusions, independent of this receptor: Participants were mostly white British, with more females than males. The authors suggested clonal diversity may have been underestimated. The 56-69-year group was small, and its depth increase did not reach significance, likely because of low power. A significant rise in spike-specific TCR breadth and depth was observed after two AZD1222 doses relative to day 0 and relative to MenACWY recipients. Conclusions about previously exposed vaccinees are limited because only a handful of AZD1222 recipients were SARS-CoV-2 seropositive at baseline. Epitopes outside the regions mutated in the B.1.351 and B.1.1.7 variants were reportedly recognized by nearly half of the unique spike-specific TCRs. The whole spike protein was spanned by vaccine-associated CD4 TCRs, and dominant responses were seen in regions 160-218 and 743-854. Because no day 14 peak-response samples were available, repertoires were characterized only after the peak T cell response.

In light of the paper, this sample's time point label describes: baseline before first vaccination. Vaccinee samples were obtained from the UK trials COV001 and COV002, which included a single-blind randomized controlled phase 2/3 trial of AZD1222 (ChAdOx1 nCoV-19) in healthy adults. Trial participant PBMC samples were collected at day 0 and day 28 after the second dose for TCRbeta chain sequencing. The CDR3 regions of human TCRbeta chains were analyzed by immunosequencing. Under the source paper's analysis protocol: TCRs in the repertoires were matched against a reference library of SARS-CoV-2-specific TCRs that had been generated with the MIRA antigen-specificity platform. Breadth was defined as the fraction of unique TCRs that were SARS-CoV-2-associated. Depth was defined as the fraction of total T cells that were SARS-CoV-2-associated. Using the MIRA data, each spike-specific TCR was mapped to the spike region that the TCR reacts to and placed in a CD4 or CD8 class. Log10-transformed breadth and depth values were compared by one-way ANOVA with Sidak's multiple comparisons tests. Drawn from immuneACCESS, this table holds only the in-frame rearrangements with V and J called that TCRdb kept. Clones are partly lost; checked studies trace under half to an unresolved V gene and leave the rest unexplained. The DNA was the basis for D and trimming; V, J and clone size are from that table. In this sample the table shows fewer than 110,000 clones, around 84% of which occur a single time. The ten largest clones represent around 1.5% of the sample.

CDR1 is given as GTSNPN and CDR2 as SVGIG, both from the germline V gene (reference sequence). Cut back by 0 bases and 7 bases, the V and J ends lie 19 bases apart. The CDR3 starts with the cysteine, ends with the phenylalanine, and has 16 residues. Solely the CDR3 DNA is kept, with 48 bases framed from the first base. Regarding this clone: Its antigen has not been determined. No quality values exist for individual bases; no much larger clone is one base distant.

The material sequenced was peripheral blood, taken on day 0 of AZD1222 vaccination. The sequence joins TRBV30 to TRBJ2-1; the D segment could be TRBD2, given 6 matching bases. This sequence originates from an adult in good health. CDR3 reads: CAWSVPVTSGVNEQFF. At the DNA level, the sequence is TGTGCCTGGAGTGTACCTGTCACTTCGGGAGTAAATGAGCAGTTCTTC.